This T cell receptor (beta chain) was found in a study of blood T cell repertoires in COVID-19 (dated by TCRdb to the early 2020s). Study-wide context: The collaborator samples originated in the United States, Italy and Spain and spanned the acute and convalescent phases of COVID-19. The material from the prospective study consisted of cDNA or gDNA derived from T cells, B-cell-depleted T cells, or PBMCs. The dataset comprised deeply sampled blood TCRbeta repertoires from subjects exposed to, actively infected with, or recovered from COVID-19. The repertoires were released in a freely available public database intended as a resource for research on the immune response to SARS-CoV-2. Samples came from the ongoing ImmuneRACE study (first 160 participants) plus 1,254 subjects from 6 global collaborators. A de-identified subject ID, COVID-19 status, age in years and sex were almost always included in the sample metadata. HLA class I and class II types, where available, came from metadata supplied by the sample provider rather than from assay-based typing.

From the cysteine through the phenylalanine, the CDR3 covers 14 amino acids. Only the CDR3 DNA is retained, 42 bases long and in frame from the first base. CDR1 and CDR2, looked up from the germline V gene, are SGHTA and FQGNSA. V is shortened by 7 bases, J by 6 bases, and the region joining them spans 19 bases. The collaborating institutions used their own protocols to collect whole blood in K2EDTA tubes. For TCRbeta analysis, collaborators shipped samples as frozen whole blood, isolated PBMCs, or DNA extracted from either of those sample types. As for this clone: Its target antigen remains unknown. Per-base qualities were not stored, and no clone one base away is much larger.

Paper-wide results and their limitations: How much clinical and demographic metadata was included differed by source and by participant, and the metadata was provided uncurated.

TCRbeta CDR3 regions were amplified from genomic DNA by means of the immunoSEQ Assay, a bias-controlled multiplex PCR. Processing in the source paper ran as follows. Nucleated cell counts per sample were estimated from amplification of reference gene primers within the assay. To quantify the absolute abundance of each unique TCRbeta CDR3 rearrangement, sequence reads were collapsed and filtered. Productive Simpson clonality was computed per sample as the square root of Simpson's diversity index over productive rearrangements. As stored in TCRdb, this immuneACCESS dataset retains in-frame rearrangements with V and J assigned. A fraction of the clones does not appear; measured against another copy, unresolved V genes explain less than half of the discrepancy, and the remainder lacks a known reason. For V, J and clone size, that table is used; D and trimming come from the DNA. The sample contains 250,000 to 350,000 clones, around four fifths of them found a single time. Of the sample, about 1.2% falls within the top ten clones.

The sequence joins TRBV7-2 to TRBJ2-7; possibly the D gene is TRBD1, per 5 matching bases. The clonotype comes from a woman in her forties or fifties with acute or convalescent COVID-19. Source material: peripheral blood. CDR3 region: CASTSDWSTGEQYF. The base sequence is TGTGCCAGCACCTCAGACTGGAGCACAGGCGAGCAGTACTTC.